The T cell receptor beta chain under discussion was sequenced for a study of shared clonotypes between healthy human individuals. CD8 memory pooled CD45RO+ cells and CCR7-negative CD45RA+ TemRA cells. Regarding this clone: Its target is unknown.

Clones were read by immunoSEQ multiplex PCR, and TCRdb kept only the in-frame ones, dropping some. Here the sample spans about 690,000 clones, about nine tenths being singletons. Study-wide results and caveats: Represented diversity, genetic and exposure-history alike, was limited by few donors.

CDR1 is SGHKS, CDR2 YYEKEE, per germline (reference sequence). The CDR3 extends over 16 amino acids. V was clipped by 0 bases and J by 0 bases, with 13 bases between them. This chain connects TRBV5-5 to TRBJ2-7, with D tentatively TRBD2 (5 bases). The specimen was memory CD8+ T cells from PBMCs. The subset here: CD45RO+ cells pooled with CCR7-negative TemRA cells. This receptor was taken from a man aged 18 to 35 in good health. Some clones in this sample may be carry-over from other donors' samples. CDR3 in DNA: TGTGCCAGCAGCTTGGTAGGGCCTAGCATCTCCTACGAGCAGTACTTC. Translation gives CASSLVGPSISYEQYF. Variable domain in full (rest from reference TRBV5-5 and TRBJ2-7): DAGVTQSPTHLIKTRGQQVTLRCSPISGHKSVSWYQQVLGQGPQFIFQYYEKEERGRGNFPDRFSARQFPNYSSELNVNALLLGDSALYLCASSLVGPSISYEQYFGPGTRLTVT.